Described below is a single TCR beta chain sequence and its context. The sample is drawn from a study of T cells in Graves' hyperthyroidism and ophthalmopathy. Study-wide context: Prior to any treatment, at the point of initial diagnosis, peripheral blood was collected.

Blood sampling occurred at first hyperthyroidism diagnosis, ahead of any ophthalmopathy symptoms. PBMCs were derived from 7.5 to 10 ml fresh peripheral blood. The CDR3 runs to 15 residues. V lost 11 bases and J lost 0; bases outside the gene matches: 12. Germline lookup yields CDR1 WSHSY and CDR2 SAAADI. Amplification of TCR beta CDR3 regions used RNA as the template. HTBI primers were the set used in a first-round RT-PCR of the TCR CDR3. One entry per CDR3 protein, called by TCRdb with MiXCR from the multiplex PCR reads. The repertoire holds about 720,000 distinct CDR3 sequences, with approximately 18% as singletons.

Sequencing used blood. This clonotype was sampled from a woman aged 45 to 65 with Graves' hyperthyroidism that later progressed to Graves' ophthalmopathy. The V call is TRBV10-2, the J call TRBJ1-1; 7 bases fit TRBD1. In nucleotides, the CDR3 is TGCGCCTGCTTTTCCCCGGGACAGCTGAACACTGAAGCTTTCTTT. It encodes CACFSPGQLNTEAFF.